The 24 T cell receptor beta chains given below trace back to one sample, sequenced in a study of identical twins. TCRdb passed the 5' RACE reads through MiXCR, listing each CDR3 protein once. There are some 690,000 distinct CDR3 sequences in the sample; 21% occur only once, and around 4.4% lies in the top ten. This sample also belongs to another study, concerning T cells expressing NK-cell markers.

The material sequenced was PBMCs. Receptor source: a woman under 30 in good health.

The rearrangement links TRBV12-3 or TRBV12-4 to TRBJ1-5, with D tentatively TRBD1 (6 bases). Trimming took off 3 bases at V and 4 bases at J, with 10 bases between the two ends. The CDR3 sequence is 14 residues long. The CDR3 DNA follows: TGTGCCAGCAGTTTGGGGGGCAAAAATCAGCCCCAGCATTTT. This encodes CASSLGGKNQPQHF.

This clonotype was counted a few times. The V call is TRBV7-2, the J call TRBJ2-1, with D maybe TRBD2 (7 bases). CDR3 length equals 13 residues. Germline V gives CDR1 SGHTA, CDR2 FQGNSA. Trimming shortened V by 0 bases and J by 13 bases, and 13 bases separated the two germline ends. In nucleotides, the CDR3 is TGTGCCAGCAGCTTAGCGGCGGGGGCATTTCAGTTCTTC. It yields the protein CASSLAAGAFQFF.

The chain combines TRBV5-1 with TRBJ2-5; 7 nucleotides align to TRBD2. This CDR3 spans 15 amino acids. CDR1 and CDR2 (germline): SGHRS, YFSETQ. With V trimmed by 4 bases and J by 4 bases, 10 bases remained unmatched. The chain's CDR3 is CASSASRGVGETQYF. For the CDR3, the DNA is TGCGCCAGCAGCGCATCCCGGGGGGTGGGAGAGACCCAGTACTTC.

The gene calls are TRBV18 and TRBJ2-3; D call uncertain. The CDR3 runs to 16 residues. The germline V gene encodes CDR1 KGHSH and CDR2 LQKENI. V was shortened by 3 bases and J by 0 bases, with 13 bases between the two germline ends. Written as DNA, the CDR3 is TGTGCCAGCTCACCTAACGCTCGAGCTAGCACAGATACGCAGTATTTT. This sequence encodes CASSPNARASTDTQYF.

Here the CDR3 reads CASSKYRDSSYEQYF. The CDR3, as DNA: TGTGCCAGCAGCAAATACAGGGACTCCTCCTACGAGCAGTACTTC. This sequence joins TRBV7-9 and TRBJ2-7, with D perhaps TRBD1 or TRBD2 (6 bases each). The germline gives CDR1 SEHNR, CDR2 FQNEAQ (reference sequence). V lost 5 bases and J 0 bases, leaving 14 bases between the germline ends. This CDR3 has 15 amino acids.

This chain joins TRBV10-3 and TRBJ1-2, with D possibly being TRBD1 (6 bases). V was clipped by 2 bases and J by 5 bases, with 12 bases between them. Looked up from germline, CDR1 is ENHRY and CDR2 is SYGVKD. This CDR3 contains 14 residues. The CDR3 DNA sequence: TGTGCCATCAGTGAGATGGGGGGCGAGTATGGCTACACCTTC. It specifies CAISEMGGEYGYTF.

Worth noting for this clonotype: Relative to the germline gene, one junction end is altered; a read error may explain this. The chain has TRBV2 and TRBJ1-5; tentative D call: TRBD1 (6 bases). Germline CDR1 and CDR2: SNHLY and FYNNEI. This CDR3 is 14 amino acids long. This chain's CDR3 is CASSPDSTNQPQHF. The CDR3 nucleotides read TGTGCCAGCAGCCCGGACAGTACGAATCAGCCCCAGCATTTC. The complete variable domain, with remaining parts taken from reference TRBV2 and TRBJ1-5, reads EPEVTQTPSHQVTQMGQEVILRCVPISNHLYFYWYRQILGQKVEFLVSFYNNEISEKSEIFDDQFSVERPDGSNFTLKIRSTKLEDSAMYFCASSPDSTNQPQHFGDGTRLSIL.

The chain is built from TRBV6-5 and TRBJ2-7; the D gene is possibly TRBD2 (5 bases). The CDR3 sequence is 16 residues long. The germline CDR1 and CDR2 sequences are MNHEY and SVGAGI. V lost 0 bases, J lost 6 bases, and 18 bases lay in between. The CDR3 sequence: CASSYSRDVYGSEQYF. CDR3 sequence (DNA): TGTGCCAGCAGTTACTCGAGAGACGTGTATGGGAGCGAGCAGTACTTC.

This clonotype was counted many times. The chain couples TRBV12-3 or TRBV12-4 to TRBJ2-1; D gene uncertain. CDR3 length: 13 residues. The germline V and J ends were trimmed by 6 bases and 0 bases, with 6 bases remaining between them. Written as DNA, the CDR3 is TGTGCCAGCAGCGGCCTCTCCTACAATGAGCAGTTCTTC. This codes for CASSGLSYNEQFF.

The CDR3 nucleotides read TGTGCCAGCAGCTCGGGACAGGGAGGGTTGTGGGGACAGGGGAATAAGAATGAGCAGTTCTTC. Translated: CASSSGQGGLWGQGNKNEQFF. The chain links TRBV5-6 to TRBJ2-1; 10 bases map to TRBD1. The trim removed 3 bases at V and 7 bases at J, leaving 25 bases unmatched. The germline V gene has CDR1 SGHDT and CDR2 YYEEEE. The CDR3 is made up of 21 amino acids.

This clonotype has a count of ten or more. V usage is TRBV10-2 and J usage is TRBJ1-1; 8 positions agree with TRBD1. Germline V gene lookup returns CDR1 WSHSY and CDR2 SAAADI. The CDR3 is 12 amino acids. J gave up 7 bases and V 6 bases, and 4 bases lay outside the gene matches. In nucleotides, the CDR3 is TGCGCCAGCAGCGTTGACAGGGGTGAAGCTTTCTTT. Amino acids: CASSVDRGEAFF.

This clonotype was seen ten or more times. The rearrangement joins TRBV20-1 to TRBJ2-7; D is ambiguous. The V end was cut by 3 bases, the J end by 0 bases, with 9 bases between. The CDR3 is made up of 13 amino acids. Germline CDR1 and CDR2: DFQATT and SNEGSKA (reference sequence). CDR3 residues: CSARFESSYEQYF. CDR3 in DNA: TGCAGTGCTAGGTTCGAAAGCTCCTACGAGCAGTACTTC.

This clonotype showed up just a few times. The chain recombines TRBV9 with TRBJ2-1; no clear D gene. CDR3 length: 15 amino acids. V lost 0 bases and J 0 bases, leaving 7 bases between the germline ends. From germline, CDR1 is SGDLS and CDR2 YYNGEE. CDR3 sequence: CASSVDPGSYNEQFF. The CDR3 coding sequence is TGTGCCAGCAGCGTAGACCCGGGCTCCTACAATGAGCAGTTCTTC. The full variable domain, with the rest looked up from reference TRBV9 and TRBJ2-1, is DSGVTQTPKHLITATGQRVTLRCSPRSGDLSVYWYQQSLDQGLQFLIQYYNGEERAKGNILERFSAQQFPDLHSELNLSSLELGDSALYFCASSVDPGSYNEQFFGPGTRLTVL.

This clonotype was seen only a few times. This chain links TRBV15 with TRBJ2-2; 14 nucleotides line up with TRBD2. Germline lookup yields CDR1 LNHNV and CDR2 YYDKDF (reference sequence). With 1 base clipped from V and 4 bases from J, the junction kept 2 bases outside the gene matches. This CDR3 contains 17 residues. The chain's CDR3 is CATSRGTSGRLTGELFF. In nucleotides, the CDR3 is TGTGCCACCAGCAGAGGGACTAGCGGGAGGCTCACCGGGGAGCTGTTTTTT.

This clonotype was observed a handful of times. The gene calls are TRBV20-1 and TRBJ2-5, with 7 bases lining up with TRBD2. CDR1 and CDR2 (germline): DFQATT, SNEGSKA (reference sequence). The CDR3 runs to 14 residues. V shed 5 bases, J shed 2 bases, and the junction held 8 bases outside the gene matches. The CDR3 region has the DNA TGCAGTGCTCGCGCCAGCGGGAAACAAGAGACCCAGTACTTC. Translating it yields CSARASGKQETQYF.

This clonotype was seen more than once but under ten times. This chain links TRBV20-1 with TRBJ1-1; a weak D match, TRBD1 (5 bases). There are 14 residues in the CDR3. The V end lost 0 bases, the J end lost 5 bases, and 13 bases lay between the germline ends. Germline-derived CDR1 and CDR2 are DFQATT and SNEGSKA (reference sequence). The CDR3 DNA sequence: TGCAGTGCTAGAGATCTCGGGGGAGGAACTGAAGCTTTCTTT. Its protein product is CSARDLGGGTEAFF.

This clonotype was recorded at least ten times. The chain employs TRBV11-2 and TRBJ1-2, with 8 bases matching TRBD1. Germline lookup yields CDR1 SGHAT and CDR2 FQNNGV. J lost 4 bases, V lost 0 bases, and 7 bases had no gene match. The CDR3 covers 16 residues. CDR3 bases: TGTGCCAGCAGCTTAGATCGGAACAGGGGGGCCTATGGCTACACCTTC. This translates into CASSLDRNRGAYGYTF.

The chain combines TRBV7-9 with TRBJ2-7; D is possibly TRBD1 or TRBD2 (8 bases each). V was pared by 4 bases and J by 4 bases, with 17 bases between. CDR1 and CDR2 from the germline V gene are SEHNR and FQNEAQ (reference sequence). This CDR3 has 15 residues. The CDR3 DNA reads TGTGCCAGCAGCTACAGGGGGGTAGCGGGGTACGAGCAGTACTTC. Translating it yields CASSYRGVAGYEQYF.

Concerning this clonotype itself: At one boundary the junction diverges from the germline segment, which might be a read error. The CDR3 sequence is CASSFQRGNEQLF. The DNA for the CDR3 is TGTGCCAGCAGTTTCCAGCGAGGCAATGAGCAGCTCTTC. This rearrangement joins TRBV12-3 or TRBV12-4 to TRBJ2-1; D is unresolved. This CDR3 region has 13 residues.

V usage is TRBV20-1 and J usage is TRBJ2-1; D is possibly TRBD2 (6 bases). The CDR3 is 12 residues long. CDR1 is DFQATT, CDR2 SNEGSKA, per germline (reference sequence). The V gene lost 6 bases and the J gene lost 3 bases, with 9 bases spanning the gap. This CDR3 reads CSAPRDYNEQFF. The CDR3 DNA sequence: TGCAGTGCCCCGCGGGACTACAATGAGCAGTTCTTC.

The chain has TRBV7-9 and TRBJ1-2; possible D gene TRBD1, 5 bases. V lost 1 base, J lost 8 bases, and 17 bases lay in between. Germline-derived CDR1 and CDR2 are SEHNR and FQNEAQ (reference sequence). The CDR3 runs 15 residues. The CDR3 loop reads CASSLVRQGTGGYTF. DNA for the CDR3: TGTGCCAGCAGCTTAGTTAGGCAGGGAACGGGAGGCTACACCTTC.

The chain is built from TRBV30 and TRBJ2-1, with TRBD2 as a possible D gene (7 bases). V was pared by 0 bases and J by 5 bases, with 11 bases between. Germline CDR1 and CDR2: GTSNPN and SVGIG (reference sequence). The CDR3 is 14 amino acids. CDR3 sequence: CAWSVGGANNEQFF. Here the CDR3 DNA reads TGTGCCTGGAGTGTTGGGGGGGCCAACAATGAGCAGTTCTTC.

The chain employs TRBV2 and TRBJ1-4; D is unresolved. The germline CDR1 and CDR2 sequences are SNHLY and FYNNEI. The CDR3 covers 14 residues. V dropped 4 bases and J dropped 7 bases, with 13 bases sitting between them. CDR3 nucleotides: TGTGCCAGCAGTGCTCAGTTCGGAGGTGAAAAACTGTTTTTT. Amino acid sequence: CASSAQFGGEKLFF.

The rearrangement links TRBV6-5 to TRBJ2-7; tentatively, D is TRBD2 (7 bases). The V and J ends lost 2 bases and 6 bases respectively, with 17 bases between them. The CDR3 contains 15 residues. CDR1 MNHEY and CDR2 SVGAGI come from the germline V gene. CDR3 DNA: TGTGCCAGCAGTTACAGGGGGGGGGATCGGTTCGAGCAGTACTTC. Translating gives CASSYRGGDRFEQYF.